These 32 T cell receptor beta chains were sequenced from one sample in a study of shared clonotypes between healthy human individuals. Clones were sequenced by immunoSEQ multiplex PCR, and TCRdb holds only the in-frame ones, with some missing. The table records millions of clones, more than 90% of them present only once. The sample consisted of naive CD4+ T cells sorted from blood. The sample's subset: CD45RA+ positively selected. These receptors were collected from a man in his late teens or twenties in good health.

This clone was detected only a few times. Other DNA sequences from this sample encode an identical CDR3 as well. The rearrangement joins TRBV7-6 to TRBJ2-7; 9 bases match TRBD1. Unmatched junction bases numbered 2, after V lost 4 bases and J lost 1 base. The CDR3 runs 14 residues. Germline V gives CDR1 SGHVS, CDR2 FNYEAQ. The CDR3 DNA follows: TGTGCCAGCAGCTCAGGACAGGGGTCCTACGAGCAGTACTTC. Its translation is CASSSGQGSYEQYF.

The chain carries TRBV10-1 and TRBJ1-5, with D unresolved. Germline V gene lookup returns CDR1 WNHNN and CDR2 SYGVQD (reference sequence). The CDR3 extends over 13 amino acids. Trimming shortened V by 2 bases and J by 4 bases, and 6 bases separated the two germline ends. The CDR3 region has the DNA TGCGCCAGCAGTGAGAATCTAAATCAGCCCCAGCATTTT. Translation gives CASSENLNQPQHF.

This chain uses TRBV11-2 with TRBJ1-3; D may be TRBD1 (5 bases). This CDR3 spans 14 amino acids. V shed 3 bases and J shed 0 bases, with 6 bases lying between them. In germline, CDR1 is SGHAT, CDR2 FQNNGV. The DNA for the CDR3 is TGTGCCAGCAGCTTCAGGGACTCTGGAAACACCATATATTTT. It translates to CASSFRDSGNTIYF.

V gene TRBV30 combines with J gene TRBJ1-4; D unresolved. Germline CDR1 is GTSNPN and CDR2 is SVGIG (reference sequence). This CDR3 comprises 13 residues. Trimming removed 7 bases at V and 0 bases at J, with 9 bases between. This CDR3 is CALTGATNEKLFF. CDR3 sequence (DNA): TGTGCCTTGACTGGTGCAACTAATGAAAAACTGTTTTTT.

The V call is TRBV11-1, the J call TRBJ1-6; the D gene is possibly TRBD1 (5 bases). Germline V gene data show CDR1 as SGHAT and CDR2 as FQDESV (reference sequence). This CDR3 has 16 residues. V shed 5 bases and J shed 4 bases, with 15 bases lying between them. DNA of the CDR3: TGTGCCAGCAGCCTCCTCCGGGACGGATATAATTCACCCCTCCACTTT. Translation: CASSLLRDGYNSPLHF. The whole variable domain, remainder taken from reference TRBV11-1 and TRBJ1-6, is EAEVAQSPRYKITEKSQAVAFWCDPISGHATLYWYRQILGQGPELLVQFQDESVVDDSQLPKDRFSAERLKGVDSTLKIQPAELGDSAMYLCASSLLRDGYNSPLHFGNGTRLTVT.

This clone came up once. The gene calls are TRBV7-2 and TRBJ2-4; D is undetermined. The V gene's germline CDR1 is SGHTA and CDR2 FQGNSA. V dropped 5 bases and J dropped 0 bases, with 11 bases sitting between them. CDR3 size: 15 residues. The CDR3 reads CASSADTVAKNIQYF. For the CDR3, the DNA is TGTGCCAGCAGCGCCGACACGGTAGCCAAAAACATTCAGTACTTC.

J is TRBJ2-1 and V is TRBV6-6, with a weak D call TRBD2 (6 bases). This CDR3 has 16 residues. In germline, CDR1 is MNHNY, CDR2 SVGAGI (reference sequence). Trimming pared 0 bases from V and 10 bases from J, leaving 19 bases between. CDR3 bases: TGTGCCAGCAGTTACTCGTGGGCGGGGACGGGCGGGGAGCAGTTCTTC. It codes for CASSYSWAGTGGEQFF.

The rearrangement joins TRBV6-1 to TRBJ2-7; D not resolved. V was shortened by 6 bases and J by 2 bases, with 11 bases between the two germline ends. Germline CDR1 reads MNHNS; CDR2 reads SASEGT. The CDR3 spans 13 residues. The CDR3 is CASSPGPTYEQYF. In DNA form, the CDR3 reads TGTGCCAGCAGCCCTGGACCTACCTACGAGCAGTACTTC.

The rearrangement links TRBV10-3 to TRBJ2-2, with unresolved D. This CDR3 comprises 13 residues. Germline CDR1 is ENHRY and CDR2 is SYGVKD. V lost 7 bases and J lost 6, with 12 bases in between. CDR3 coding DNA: TGTGCCATCACCGAGGTGGGGTCCGGGGAGCTGTTTTTT. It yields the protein CAITEVGSGELFF.

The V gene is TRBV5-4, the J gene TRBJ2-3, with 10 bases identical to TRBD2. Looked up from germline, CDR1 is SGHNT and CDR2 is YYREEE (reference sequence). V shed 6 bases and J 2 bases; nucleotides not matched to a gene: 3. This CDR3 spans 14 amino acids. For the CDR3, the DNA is TGTGCCAGCAAAGCGGGGGGGCCCACAGATACGCAGTATTTT. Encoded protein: CASKAGGPTDTQYF.

CDR3 nucleotide sequence: TGTGCCAGCAGCGTGGGACTGGATTCCTACGAGCAGTACTTC. Its translation is CASSVGLDSYEQYF. The gene calls are TRBV9 and TRBJ2-7; tentative D call: TRBD2 (6 bases). The V gene lost 2 bases and the J gene lost 1 base, with 10 bases spanning the gap. Germline V gene data show CDR1 as SGDLS and CDR2 as YYNGEE. The CDR3 consists of 14 residues.

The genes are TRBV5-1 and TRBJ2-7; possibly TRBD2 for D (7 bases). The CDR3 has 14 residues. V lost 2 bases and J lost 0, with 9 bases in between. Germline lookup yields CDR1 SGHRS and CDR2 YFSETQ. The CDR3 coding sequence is TGCGCCAGCAGCTTCGCGGGGGCCTCCTACGAGCAGTACTTC. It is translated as CASSFAGASYEQYF. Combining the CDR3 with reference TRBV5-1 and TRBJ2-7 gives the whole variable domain KAGVTQTPRYLIKTRGQQVTLSCSPISGHRSVSWYQQTPGQGLQFLFEYFSETQRNKGNFPGRFSGRQFSNSRSEMNVSTLELGDSALYLCASSFAGASYEQYFGPGTRLTVT.

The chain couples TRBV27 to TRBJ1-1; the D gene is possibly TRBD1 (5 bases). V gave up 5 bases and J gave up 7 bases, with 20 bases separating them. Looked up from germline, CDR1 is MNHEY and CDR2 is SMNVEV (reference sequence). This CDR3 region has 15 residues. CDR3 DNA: TGTGCCAGCAGTACACTCCCGGGGCGGGGAAATGAAGCTTTCTTT. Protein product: CASSTLPGRGNEAFF.

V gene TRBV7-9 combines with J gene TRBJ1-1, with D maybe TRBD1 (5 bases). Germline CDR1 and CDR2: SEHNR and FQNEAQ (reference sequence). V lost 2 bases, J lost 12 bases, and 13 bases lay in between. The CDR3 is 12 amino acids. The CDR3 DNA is TGTGCCAGCAGCTTATGGGCAGGGACGTCTTTCTTT. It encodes CASSLWAGTSFF.

The CDR3 nucleotides read TGCGCCAGCAGCTCGTCAGGGGCTAACTATGGCTACACCTTC. It specifies CASSSSGANYGYTF. This chain links TRBV5-1 with TRBJ1-2, with a possible D match to TRBD1 (6 bases). V lost 3 bases to trimming and J lost 0 bases, with 9 bases between them. This CDR3 comprises 14 residues. CDR1 is SGHRS and CDR2 is YFSETQ in the germline V gene. The whole variable domain, filled in from reference TRBV5-1 and TRBJ1-2, reads KAGVTQTPRYLIKTRGQQVTLSCSPISGHRSVSWYQQTPGQGLQFLFEYFSETQRNKGNFPGRFSGRQFSNSRSEMNVSTLELGDSALYLCASSSSGANYGYTFGSGTRLTVV.

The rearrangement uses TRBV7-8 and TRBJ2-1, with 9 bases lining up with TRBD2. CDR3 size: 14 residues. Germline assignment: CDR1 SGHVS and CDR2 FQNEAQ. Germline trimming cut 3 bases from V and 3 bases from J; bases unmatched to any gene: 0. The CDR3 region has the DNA TGTGCCAGCAGCTTGCGGGAGGGCTACAATGAGCAGTTCTTC. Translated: CASSLREGYNEQFF.

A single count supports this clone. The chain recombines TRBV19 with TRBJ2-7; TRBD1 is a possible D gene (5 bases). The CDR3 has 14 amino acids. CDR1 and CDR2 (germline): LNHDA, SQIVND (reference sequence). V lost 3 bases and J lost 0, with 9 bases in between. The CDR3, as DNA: TGTGCCAGTAGTATCTCCAGGGCCTCCTACGAGCAGTACTTC. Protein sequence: CASSISRASYEQYF.

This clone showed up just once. The CDR3 DNA follows: TGTGCCAGTAGTACCCAGGGGGGGATGAACACTGAAGCTTTCTTT. Its translation: CASSTQGGMNTEAFF. The chain employs TRBV19 and TRBJ1-1; 7 bases are shared with TRBD1. The ends lost 4 bases at V and 0 bases at J; junction bases unmatched: 5. This CDR3 is built from 15 residues. Germline CDR1 reads LNHDA; CDR2 reads SQIVND (reference sequence).

CDR3 DNA sequence: TGTGCCAGCAGTGATCCCAGGGGGGCAATGAACACTGAAGCTTTCTTT. Protein product: CASSDPRGAMNTEAFF. V usage is TRBV2 and J usage is TRBJ1-1; TRBD1 matches at 7 bases. CDR3 size: 16 residues. V trimming: 3 bases; J trimming: 0 bases; junction bases outside the gene matches: 7. Germline CDR1 SNHLY, CDR2 FYNNEI.

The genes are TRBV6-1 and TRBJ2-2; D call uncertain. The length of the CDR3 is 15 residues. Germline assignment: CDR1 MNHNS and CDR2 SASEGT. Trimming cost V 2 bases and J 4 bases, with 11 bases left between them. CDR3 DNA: TGTGCCAGCAGTGAATCGTGGGTGGGCACCGGGGAGCTGTTTTTT. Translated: CASSESWVGTGELFF.

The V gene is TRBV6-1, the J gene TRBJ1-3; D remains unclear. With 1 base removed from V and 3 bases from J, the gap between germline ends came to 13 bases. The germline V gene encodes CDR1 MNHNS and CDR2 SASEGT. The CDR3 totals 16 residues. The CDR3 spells CASSEEYRKGGNTIYF. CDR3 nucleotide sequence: TGTGCCAGCAGTGAAGAGTACAGAAAGGGTGGAAACACCATATATTTT.

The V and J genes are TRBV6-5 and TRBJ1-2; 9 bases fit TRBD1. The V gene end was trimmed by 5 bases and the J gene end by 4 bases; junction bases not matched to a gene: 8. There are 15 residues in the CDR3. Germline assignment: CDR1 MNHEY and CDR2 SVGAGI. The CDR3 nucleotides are TGTGCCAGCAGTAGGGGACAGGGCAACGGCTATGGCTACACCTTC. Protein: CASSRGQGNGYGYTF.

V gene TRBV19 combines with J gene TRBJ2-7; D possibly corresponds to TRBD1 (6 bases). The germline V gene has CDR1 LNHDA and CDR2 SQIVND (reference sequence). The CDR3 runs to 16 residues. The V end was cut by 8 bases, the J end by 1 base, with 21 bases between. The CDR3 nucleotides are TGTGCCAGTTCCCGGGACCGGGACACTCGATCCTACGAGCAGTACTTC. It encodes CASSRDRDTRSYEQYF.

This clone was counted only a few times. CDR3 amino acids: CASSILSEQFF. The CDR3 DNA reads TGTGCCAGCAGTATCCTCTCCGAGCAGTTCTTC. The rearrangement uses TRBV2 and TRBJ2-1; D ambiguous. The V and J ends lost 5 bases and 10 bases respectively, with 9 bases between them. The CDR3 is 11 amino acids. Germline CDR1 reads SNHLY; CDR2 reads FYNNEI.

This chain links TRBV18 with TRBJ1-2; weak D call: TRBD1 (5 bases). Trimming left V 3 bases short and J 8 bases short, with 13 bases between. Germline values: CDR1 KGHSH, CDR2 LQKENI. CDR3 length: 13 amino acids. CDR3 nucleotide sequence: TGTGCCAGCTCACCGACAGCCGCTTGGGGCTACACCTTC. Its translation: CASSPTAAWGYTF. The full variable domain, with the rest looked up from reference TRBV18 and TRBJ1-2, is NAGVMQNPRHLVRRRGQEARLRCSPMKGHSHVYWYRQLPEEGLKFMVYLQKENIIDESGMPKERFSAEFPKEGPSILRIQQVVRGDSAAYFCASSPTAAWGYTFGSGTRLTVV.

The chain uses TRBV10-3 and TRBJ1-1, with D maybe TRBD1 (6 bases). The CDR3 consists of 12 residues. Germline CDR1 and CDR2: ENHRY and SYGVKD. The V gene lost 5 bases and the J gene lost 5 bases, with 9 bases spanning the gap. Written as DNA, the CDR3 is TGTGCCATCAGTCCCAGGGGTACTGAAGCTTTCTTT. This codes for CAISPRGTEAFF.

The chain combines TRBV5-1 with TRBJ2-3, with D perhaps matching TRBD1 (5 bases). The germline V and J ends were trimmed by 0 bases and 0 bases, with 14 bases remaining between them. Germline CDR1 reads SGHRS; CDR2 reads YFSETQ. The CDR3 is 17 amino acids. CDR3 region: CASSLDKGSPSTDTQYF. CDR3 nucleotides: TGCGCCAGCAGCTTGGATAAGGGGTCCCCTAGCACAGATACGCAGTATTTT.

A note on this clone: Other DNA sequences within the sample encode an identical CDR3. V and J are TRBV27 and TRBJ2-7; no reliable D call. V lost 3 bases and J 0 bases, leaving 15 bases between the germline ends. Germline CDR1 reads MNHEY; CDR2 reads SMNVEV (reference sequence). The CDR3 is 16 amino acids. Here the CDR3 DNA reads TGTGCCAGCAGTTTCTCGCAAGTAACTCTCTCCTACGAGCAGTACTTC. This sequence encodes CASSFSQVTLSYEQYF.

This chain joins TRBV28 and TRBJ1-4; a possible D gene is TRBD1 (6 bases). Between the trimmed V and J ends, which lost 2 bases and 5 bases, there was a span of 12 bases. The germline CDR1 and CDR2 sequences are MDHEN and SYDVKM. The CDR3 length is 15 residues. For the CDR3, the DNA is TGTGCCAGCAGTTTAGGGGGCAAAGGGAATGAAAAACTGTTTTTT. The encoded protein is CASSLGGKGNEKLFF.

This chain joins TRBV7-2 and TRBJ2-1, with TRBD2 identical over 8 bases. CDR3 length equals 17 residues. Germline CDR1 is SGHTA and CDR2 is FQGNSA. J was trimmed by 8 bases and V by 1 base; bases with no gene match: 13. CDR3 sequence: CASSLVAVGSGTYEQFF. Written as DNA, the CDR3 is TGTGCCAGCAGCTTAGTCGCTGTGGGTAGCGGGACCTATGAGCAGTTCTTC.

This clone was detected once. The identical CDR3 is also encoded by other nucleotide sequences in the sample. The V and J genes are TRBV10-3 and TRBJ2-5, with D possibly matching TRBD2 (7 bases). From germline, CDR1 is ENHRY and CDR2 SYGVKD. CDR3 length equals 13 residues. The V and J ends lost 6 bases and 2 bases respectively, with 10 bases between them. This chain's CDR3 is CAIRGGRQETQYF. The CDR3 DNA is TGTGCCATCAGGGGGGGGCGACAAGAGACCCAGTACTTC.

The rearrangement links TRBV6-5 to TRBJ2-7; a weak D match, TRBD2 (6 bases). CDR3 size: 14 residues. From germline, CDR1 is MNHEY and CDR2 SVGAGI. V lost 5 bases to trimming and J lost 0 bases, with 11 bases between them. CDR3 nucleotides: TGTGCCAGCAGTGCGGACGGGAGCTCCTACGAGCAGTACTTC. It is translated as CASSADGSSYEQYF.